Presented here are 19 T cell receptor beta chains from one specimen sequenced in a study of shared clonotypes between healthy human individuals. Clones were read by immunoSEQ multiplex PCR, and TCRdb kept only the in-frame ones, dropping some. The data show fewer than 650,000 clones, roughly 72% seen once. Sequences were obtained from PBMCs. The receptors originated from a middle-aged woman in good health. Some clones in this sample may be carry-over from other donors' samples.

Written as DNA, the CDR3 is TGCAGCGTTGGTTCCGGGACAGGGTACGGCACCGGGGAGCTGTTTTTT. This encodes CSVGSGTGYGTGELFF. The chain uses TRBV29-1 and TRBJ2-2; TRBD1 agrees at 9 bases. The CDR3 spans 16 residues. With V trimmed by 4 bases and J by 4 bases, 10 bases remained unmatched. Germline V lookup: CDR1 SQVTM, CDR2 ANQGSEA.

CDR3 amino acids: CASSSLRDRGCSGANVLTF. CDR3 coding DNA: TGTGCCAGCAGCTCCCTGAGGGACAGGGGGTGCTCGGGGGCCAACGTCCTGACTTTC. The chain employs TRBV4-2 and TRBJ2-6, with TRBD1 identical over 11 bases. This CDR3 contains 19 residues. V shed 5 bases and J 4 bases; nucleotides not matched to a gene: 13. Germline V lookup: CDR1 LGHNA, CDR2 YNFKEQ.

This clone was found many times. The chain employs TRBV6-1 and TRBJ2-7; D call uncertain. The CDR3 runs 14 residues. CDR1 is MNHNS and CDR2 is SASEGT in the germline V gene. Between the trimmed V and J ends, which lost 1 base and 0 bases, there was a span of 7 bases. The chain's CDR3 is CASSEGITSYEQYF. For the CDR3, the DNA is TGTGCCAGCAGTGAAGGGATTACCTCCTACGAGCAGTACTTC.

The chain couples TRBV28 to TRBJ1-5; 7 bases are a match to TRBD1. CDR1 MDHEN and CDR2 SYDVKM come from the germline V gene. V shed 8 bases and J 6 bases; nucleotides not matched to a gene: 10. The CDR3 runs to 14 residues. The CDR3 sequence is CASQQGSLTQPQHF. The CDR3 bases are TGTGCCAGCCAACAGGGGTCCCTCACTCAGCCCCAGCATTTT.

The V and J genes are TRBV5-1 and TRBJ2-2; no clear D. The ends were cut back, 4 bases at V and 4 bases at J, with 20 bases in the middle. Germline V lookup: CDR1 SGHRS, CDR2 YFSETQ. The CDR3 sequence is 17 residues long. The CDR3 is CASSGQHGAYTTGELFF. The CDR3 DNA follows: TGCGCCAGCAGCGGTCAGCACGGAGCTTATACCACCGGGGAGCTGTTTTTT. Using reference TRBV5-1 and TRBJ2-2 for the parts outside the CDR3, the full variable domain is KAGVTQTPRYLIKTRGQQVTLSCSPISGHRSVSWYQQTPGQGLQFLFEYFSETQRNKGNFPGRFSGRQFSNSRSEMNVSTLELGDSALYLCASSGQHGAYTTGELFFGEGSRLTVL.

This chain uses TRBV2 with TRBJ2-1; TRBD2 matches 15 bases. CDR1 is SNHLY and CDR2 is FYNNEI in the germline V gene. V was pared by 7 bases and J by 6 bases, with 4 bases of the junction left unmatched. The CDR3 has 15 amino acids. DNA for the CDR3: TGTGCCAGCAACGGACTAGCGGGAGGGATCAATGAGCAGTTCTTC. Residues: CASNGLAGGINEQFF.

The chain couples TRBV18 to TRBJ2-5; the match to TRBD1 covers 7 bases. TRBJ2-7 matches the DNA end more closely, so the J call is doubtful. Per the germline V gene, CDR1 is KGHSH and CDR2 is LQKENI. There are 15 residues in the CDR3. The CDR3 region has the DNA TGTGCCAGCTCACCGCCCACAGGGGTTGGGTACGAGCAGTACTTC. It yields the protein CASSPPTGVGYEQYF.

This chain links TRBV5-6 with TRBJ1-2; D call uncertain. The germline gives CDR1 SGHDT, CDR2 YYEEEE. The CDR3 is 12 residues long. V was pared by 2 bases and J by 3 bases, with 5 bases between. Here the CDR3 reads CASSFGYYGYTF. CDR3 sequence (DNA): TGTGCCAGCAGCTTCGGCTACTATGGCTACACCTTC.

CDR3: CASSTNRGVMVGEQYF. The CDR3 region has the DNA TGTGCCAGCAGCACAAACAGGGGGGTTATGGTCGGCGAGCAGTACTTC. The chain links TRBV5-8 to TRBJ2-7, with 8 bases that match TRBD1. Germline V gives CDR1 SGHTS, CDR2 YDEGEE. V trimming: 4 bases; J trimming: 6 bases; junction bases outside the gene matches: 15. The CDR3 has 16 residues.

This clone was recorded a few times. The chain has TRBV19 and TRBJ2-5; a weak D match, TRBD2 (5 bases). The CDR3 contains 11 residues. Germline values: CDR1 LNHDA, CDR2 SQIVND (reference sequence). V shed 7 bases and J shed 4 bases, with 7 bases lying between them. The DNA of the CDR3 is TGTGCCAGTACCAGCGGAGAGACCCAGTACTTC. This sequence encodes CASTSGETQYF.

The V gene is TRBV6-1, the J gene TRBJ1-3; D is uncertain. This CDR3 spans 15 amino acids. Trimming left V 1 base short and J 0 bases short, with 7 bases between. Germline CDR1 reads MNHNS; CDR2 reads SASEGT. CDR3 nucleotide sequence: TGTGCCAGCAGTGAAGGGTTCTACTCTGGAAACACCATATATTTT. Translation: CASSEGFYSGNTIYF.

The V gene is TRBV29-1, the J gene TRBJ1-2, with a tentative D call TRBD1 (5 bases). CDR3 size: 11 residues. From germline, CDR1 is SQVTM and CDR2 ANQGSEA. The V end was cut by 3 bases, the J end by 6 bases, with 8 bases between. As DNA, the CDR3 is TGCAGCGTTGAGGGACCCAATGGCTACACCTTC. This sequence encodes CSVEGPNGYTF.

The CDR3 DNA is TGTGCCAGTATCGGGACTAGCGGGAACAATGAGCAGTTCTTC. Translated, it gives CASIGTSGNNEQFF. The genes are TRBV19 and TRBJ2-1; 13 bases are a match to TRBD2. The CDR3 is made up of 14 amino acids. Germline V gene data show CDR1 as LNHDA and CDR2 as SQIVND (reference sequence). Trimming at V came to 7 bases and at J to 5 bases, leaving 2 bases not matched to a gene.

This clone was counted a few times. The chain couples TRBV4-3 to TRBJ2-3, with 8 bases aligning to TRBD1. The V gene end was trimmed by 6 bases and the J gene end by 4 bases; junction bases not matched to a gene: 3. The CDR3 is 13 residues long. Germline V gives CDR1 LGHNA, CDR2 YSLEER. CDR3 coding DNA: TGCGCCAGCAGGGACAGGGTATCAGATACGCAGTATTTT. It translates to CASRDRVSDTQYF.

This rearrangement joins TRBV7-2 to TRBJ2-2; the D gene is possibly TRBD1 (5 bases). The CDR3 contains 14 residues. The germline gives CDR1 SGHTA, CDR2 FQGNSA. Trimming stripped 2 bases from V and 6 bases from J, with 10 bases between. The CDR3 nucleotides read TGTGCCAGCAGCTTATCAGGGCGGTCCGGGGAGCTGTTTTTT. Protein product: CASSLSGRSGELFF.

This chain uses TRBV29-1 with TRBJ2-7, with D possibly being TRBD2 (6 bases). Germline loops: CDR1 SQVTM, CDR2 ANQGSEA. This CDR3 is 13 amino acids long. V lost 7 bases to trimming and J lost 4 bases, with 17 bases between them. The CDR3: CSAREGAGYEQYF. In DNA form, the CDR3 reads TGCAGCGCCCGGGAAGGGGCGGGGTACGAGCAGTACTTC.

The rearrangement joins TRBV9 to TRBJ2-1; 7 bases are shared with TRBD2. Looked up from germline, CDR1 is SGDLS and CDR2 is YYNGEE. Trimming cost V 4 bases and J 9 bases; bases outside gene matches: 13. The CDR3 has 15 amino acids. CDR3 protein: CASSSEAARETEQFF. CDR3 sequence (DNA): TGTGCCAGCAGCTCCGAGGCGGCGCGGGAGACTGAGCAGTTCTTC.

The V and J genes are TRBV18 and TRBJ2-1; D unclear. V lost 0 bases to trimming and J lost 4 bases, with 7 bases between them. Per the germline V gene, CDR1 is KGHSH and CDR2 is LQKENI. This CDR3 has 14 amino acids. The CDR3 loop reads CASSPPSGYNEQFF. In DNA, the CDR3 is TGTGCCAGCTCACCACCGTCCGGATACAATGAGCAGTTCTTC.

The chain carries TRBV5-1 and TRBJ1-1, with unresolved D. From germline, CDR1 is SGHRS and CDR2 YFSETQ. This CDR3 spans 15 amino acids. The V and J ends lost 0 bases and 1 base respectively, with 10 bases between them. CDR3 sequence reads: CASSLVGFGNTEAFF. The CDR3 coding sequence is TGCGCCAGCAGCTTGGTAGGGTTTGGGAACACTGAAGCTTTCTTT.